This T cell receptor (beta chain) was observed in a study of blood T cell repertoires in COVID-19. In the study overall: Researchers got acute and convalescent COVID-19 samples from the United States, Italy and Spain. T cells, B-cell-depleted T cells, or PBMCs provided the cDNA or gDNA that served as material.

As processed by the authors: Amplification of reference gene primers was used by the study to estimate nucleated cell counts. The table came from immunoSEQ multiplex PCR; TCRdb's copy has only in-frame clones and leaves some out. The V and J calls and clone size are taken from that table; D and trimming were inferred from the DNA. The repertoire consists of over 100,000 clones, with roughly 69% occurring once and the leading ten covering 1.5% to 2%. Germline CDR1 reads SGHTA; CDR2 reads FQGNSA. CDR3 size: 14 residues. The ends were cut back, 1 base at V and 7 bases at J, with 14 bases in the middle. The origin of this receptor is a woman in her seventies with acute or convalescent COVID-19. The sequenced material came from peripheral blood. The chain employs TRBV7-2 and TRBJ2-7; D perhaps matches TRBD1 (6 bases). The CDR3, as DNA: TGTGCCAGCAGCTTAGATTCCAGGGGCGGAGAGCAGTACTTC. Translating it yields CASSLDSRGGEQYF. Full variable domain (outside the CDR3, taken from reference TRBV7-2 and TRBJ2-7): GAGVSQSPSNKVTEKGKDVELRCDPISGHTALYWYRQSLGQGLEFLIYFQGNSAPDKSGLPSDRFSAERTGGSVSTLTIQRTQQEDSAVYLCASSLDSRGGEQYFGPGTRLTVT.